These 26 T cell receptor beta chains came from one sample sequenced in a study of blood T cell repertoires in COVID-19. Using immunoSEQ multiplex PCR, the repertoire was profiled, and TCRdb retains in-frame clones only, with some absent. The sample records under 500,000 clones, roughly 90% being singletons. Sequenced material: peripheral blood. The source of these receptors is a woman in her twenties or thirties with acute or convalescent COVID-19.

This clone occurred a few times. The V call is TRBV27, the J call TRBJ1-5; D is unresolved. Trimming removed 4 bases from V and 6 bases from J, with 10 bases in between. CDR1 is MNHEY, CDR2 SMNVEV, per germline (reference sequence). CDR3 size: 13 residues. CDR3 in DNA: TGTGCCAGCAGTTGGAGGGCGAGTCAGCCCCAGCATTTT. Its translation: CASSWRASQPQHF.

The chain combines TRBV4-2 with TRBJ2-2; D is uncertain. Trimming stripped 3 bases from V and 5 bases from J, with 19 bases between. The CDR3 has 17 amino acids. From germline, CDR1 is LGHNA and CDR2 YNFKEQ. This CDR3 is CASSHETGLVATGELFF. DNA for the CDR3: TGTGCCAGCAGCCATGAGACTGGTCTCGTTGCGACCGGGGAGCTGTTTTTT.

The rearrangement uses TRBV7-2 and TRBJ1-2; D perhaps matches TRBD1 (6 bases). Germline-derived CDR1 and CDR2 are SGHTA and FQGNSA. V dropped 1 base and J dropped 8 bases, with 17 bases sitting between them. This CDR3 region has 15 residues. The CDR3 DNA sequence: TGTGCCAGCAGCTTAGGTGGCACCGCAACAGGGGGCTACACCTTC. It codes for CASSLGGTATGGYTF. The full variable domain, rest sourced from reference TRBV7-2 and TRBJ1-2, is GAGVSQSPSNKVTEKGKDVELRCDPISGHTALYWYRQSLGQGLEFLIYFQGNSAPDKSGLPSDRFSAERTGGSVSTLTIQRTQQEDSAVYLCASSLGGTATGGYTFGSGTRLTVV.

This clone was found once. The gene calls are TRBV3-1 (or the pseudogene TRBV3-2) and TRBJ2-7, with 8 bases lining up with TRBD2. This CDR3 spans 14 amino acids. J lost 4 bases, V lost 4 bases, and 6 bases had no gene match. Germline V gene sequence: CDR1 LGHDT, CDR2 YNNKEL (reference sequence). The CDR3 reads CASSPAGDIYEQYF. The CDR3 DNA is TGTGCCAGCAGCCCAGCGGGGGACATATACGAGCAGTACTTC.

This CDR3 reads CATSTRGVNTEAFF. CDR3 coding DNA: TGTGCCACCAGCACCAGGGGGGTGAACACTGAAGCTTTCTTT. This rearrangement joins TRBV24-1 to TRBJ1-1; TRBD1 matches at 7 bases. The CDR3 is 14 residues long. Germline V lookup: CDR1 KGHDR, CDR2 SFDVKD. The trim removed 7 bases at V and 0 bases at J, leaving 4 bases unmatched.

The J gene is TRBJ2-3, the V gene TRBV10-3; tentatively, D is TRBD1 (5 bases). The CDR3 consists of 15 residues. V lost 5 bases to trimming and J lost 3 bases, with 15 bases between them. The germline gives CDR1 ENHRY, CDR2 SYGVKD. CDR3 amino acids: CAISYAGSGTDTQYF. The CDR3 DNA reads as TGTGCCATCAGTTATGCAGGGTCTGGGACAGATACGCAGTATTTT.

This chain joins TRBV12-5 and TRBJ2-3; 8 bases line up with TRBD1. J was trimmed by 11 bases and V by 1 base; bases with no gene match: 11. The CDR3 loop spans 15 amino acids. CDR1 and CDR2 (germline): LGHNT, FRNRAP. The CDR3 loop reads CASGLAIDRGEQQYF. Written as DNA, the CDR3 is TGTGCTAGTGGTTTGGCCATTGACAGGGGCGAACAGCAGTATTTT.

The chain carries TRBV5-6 and TRBJ2-1; 9 bases are shared with TRBD1. V was clipped by 2 bases and J by 9 bases; unmatched bases: 9. The germline V gene has CDR1 SGHDT and CDR2 YYEEEE. The CDR3 sequence is 15 residues long. Here the CDR3 DNA reads TGTGCCAGCAGCTTTCGGGACAGGGTAAGGGTTGAGCAGTTCTTC. It is translated as CASSFRDRVRVEQFF.

The chain combines TRBV5-1 with TRBJ2-1; TRBD1 agrees at 7 bases. CDR1 is SGHRS and CDR2 is YFSETQ in the germline V gene. The junction had 13 bases not matched to a gene; V was cut back by 6 bases and J by 7 bases. The CDR3 spans 15 residues. The CDR3 sequence: CASTRGQGHRNEQFF. The CDR3 nucleotides read TGCGCCAGCACGAGGGGGCAGGGTCACCGGAATGAGCAGTTCTTC.

The chain couples TRBV6-4 to TRBJ2-1; 7 bases map to TRBD1. V lost 6 bases to trimming and J lost 4 bases; unmatched junction nucleotides: 9. The CDR3 is made up of 15 amino acids. Germline lookup yields CDR1 MRHNA and CDR2 SNTAGT. For the CDR3, the DNA is TGTGCCAGCAGGGCCTCCGGGACAGCTTACAATGAGCAGTTCTTC. It translates to CASRASGTAYNEQFF.

A word on this clone: Other DNA sequences in this specimen translate into the identical CDR3. This chain uses TRBV27 with TRBJ1-2; 10 bases map to TRBD1. This CDR3 spans 14 amino acids. In germline, CDR1 is MNHEY, CDR2 SMNVEV (reference sequence). The J segment lost 4 bases and the V segment lost 5 bases, leaving 4 bases of the junction unmatched. The chain's CDR3 is CASSPRTGGYGYTF. The CDR3 nucleotides read TGTGCCAGCAGTCCCCGGACAGGGGGCTATGGCTACACCTTC.

The chain uses TRBV27 and TRBJ2-1; D not certain. The CDR3 contains 13 residues. Trimming shortened V by 1 base and J by 8 bases, and 9 bases separated the two germline ends. CDR1 and CDR2 (germline): MNHEY, SMNVEV (reference sequence). The CDR3, as DNA: TGTGCCAGCAGTTTATACTCTGGTTATGAGCAGTTCTTC. Amino acid sequence: CASSLYSGYEQFF.

This chain links TRBV30 with TRBJ2-5; D is unclear. Germline V gene sequence: CDR1 GTSNPN, CDR2 SVGIG (reference sequence). The CDR3 has 14 residues. Trimming removed 0 bases from V and 4 bases from J, with 12 bases in between. The CDR3 spells CAWSVQSGGETQYF. The CDR3 DNA reads as TGTGCCTGGAGTGTACAAAGTGGTGGAGAGACCCAGTACTTC.

This chain uses TRBV5-4 with TRBJ1-2; D remains unclear. Looked up from germline, CDR1 is SGHNT and CDR2 is YYREEE (reference sequence). The CDR3 spans 12 residues. Trimming stripped 2 bases from V and 6 bases from J, with 8 bases between. CDR3 residues: CASSLTVDGYTF. Written as DNA, the CDR3 is TGTGCCAGCAGCTTAACAGTAGATGGCTACACCTTC.

V is TRBV7-8 and J is TRBJ1-1, with 7 bases aligning to TRBD1. Germline V CDR1 and CDR2: SGHVS, FQNEAQ. The J segment lost 3 bases and the V segment lost 0 bases, leaving 7 bases of the junction unmatched. There are 16 residues in the CDR3. As DNA, the CDR3 is TGTGCCAGCAGCTTAGCGAAGGACAGGCTTGACACTGAAGCTTTCTTT. Translation gives CASSLAKDRLDTEAFF.

A word on this clone: Its ends do not fully match the called genes, so a read error is possible. This chain connects TRBV7-9 to TRBJ2-1; 7 bases agree with TRBD1. This CDR3 comprises 15 residues. The germline V gene encodes CDR1 SEHNR and CDR2 FQNEAQ (reference sequence). The CDR3 DNA follows: TGTGCCAGCAGCTCTACAGGGGCCTCCCACAATGAGCAGTTCTTC. It is translated as CASSSTGASHNEQFF.

The gene calls are TRBV30 and TRBJ1-6; 7 bases are shared with TRBD1. This CDR3 comprises 15 residues. After removal of 1 base from V and 0 bases from J, the junction contained 0 bases not matched to a gene. Germline CDR1 is GTSNPN and CDR2 is SVGIG (reference sequence). The CDR3 protein is CAWSGDSSYNSPLHF. The CDR3 DNA sequence: TGTGCCTGGAGTGGGGACAGCTCCTATAATTCACCCCTCCACTTT.

The chain combines TRBV27 with TRBJ2-7, with D tentatively TRBD1 (10 bases). Trimming cost V 0 bases and J 1 base, with 19 bases left between them. Germline V gene lookup returns CDR1 MNHEY and CDR2 SMNVEV (reference sequence). This CDR3 region has 18 residues. The CDR3: CASSLSSGGQGISYEQYF. CDR3 bases: TGTGCCAGCAGTTTATCTAGCGGGGGACAGGGGATATCCTACGAGCAGTACTTC.

The chain joins TRBV5-5 to TRBJ1-5; D gene unclear. CDR3 size: 14 residues. Trimming took 0 bases from V and 3 from J, leaving 7 bases between them. Germline values: CDR1 SGHKS, CDR2 YYEKEE (reference sequence). This chain's CDR3 is CASSLAQVNQPQHF. DNA of the CDR3: TGTGCCAGCAGCTTGGCTCAGGTCAATCAGCCCCAGCATTTT.

V and J are TRBV10-2 and TRBJ2-7, with TRBD1 identical over 7 bases. This CDR3 is built from 13 residues. Germline lookup yields CDR1 WSHSY and CDR2 SAAADI. After removal of 10 bases from V and 2 bases from J, the junction contained 8 bases not matched to a gene. The CDR3 spells CATFDRATYEQYF. CDR3 coding DNA: TGCGCCACCTTTGACAGGGCCACCTACGAGCAGTACTTC.

CDR3 region: CAIRTGVTEAFF. The CDR3 region has the DNA TGTGCCATCAGGACAGGTGTCACTGAAGCTTTCTTT. The V gene is TRBV10-3, the J gene TRBJ1-1, with a possible D match to TRBD1 (6 bases). Trimming removed 6 bases at V and 4 bases at J, with 9 bases between. The CDR3 is 12 amino acids. Germline V gene sequence: CDR1 ENHRY, CDR2 SYGVKD.

CDR3 nucleotides: TGTGCCAGCAGCTTTGGACTAAGCTCCTATAATTCACCCCTCCACTTT. It encodes CASSFGLSSYNSPLHF. This chain connects TRBV5-6 to TRBJ1-6, with D hard to call. CDR1 and CDR2 from the germline V gene are SGHDT and YYEEEE. Trimming shortened V by 2 bases and J by 0 bases, and 9 bases separated the two germline ends. The CDR3 spans 16 residues.

The chain recombines TRBV6-6 with TRBJ1-5; TRBD1 might be the D (5 bases). CDR3 size: 12 residues. Trimming took 6 bases from V and 4 from J, leaving 7 bases between them. CDR1 and CDR2 (germline): MNHNY, SVGAGI (reference sequence). CDR3 residues: CASRGGNQPQHF. As DNA, the CDR3 is TGTGCCAGCAGGGGGGGAAATCAGCCCCAGCATTTT.

This clone turned up a few times. The chain joins TRBV14 to TRBJ2-7; 7 nucleotides match TRBD1. Unmatched junction bases numbered 3, after V lost 1 base and J lost 0 bases. Germline assignment: CDR1 SGHDN and CDR2 FVKESK. CDR3 length: 15 amino acids. DNA of the CDR3: TGTGCCAGCAGCCAAGGGGACAGAAGCTCCTACGAGCAGTACTTC. Translation: CASSQGDRSSYEQYF.

The chain employs TRBV5-1 and TRBJ2-7; 8 positions match TRBD2. The germline V gene encodes CDR1 SGHRS and CDR2 YFSETQ. The CDR3 has 14 amino acids. The V and J ends lost 4 bases and 3 bases, in that order; junction bases with no gene match: 6. The CDR3: CASSQVAGFYEQYF. The CDR3, as DNA: TGCGCCAGCAGCCAGGTAGCGGGGTTCTACGAGCAGTACTTC. Looking up the rest from reference TRBV5-1 and TRBJ2-7 gives the full variable domain: KAGVTQTPRYLIKTRGQQVTLSCSPISGHRSVSWYQQTPGQGLQFLFEYFSETQRNKGNFPGRFSGRQFSNSRSEMNVSTLELGDSALYLCASSQVAGFYEQYFGPGTRLTVT.

The chain carries TRBV27 and TRBJ2-7; 10 nucleotides agree with TRBD2. CDR1 MNHEY and CDR2 SMNVEV come from the germline V gene (reference sequence). The CDR3 is 13 residues long. Trimming removed 5 bases from V and 9 bases from J; junction bases left unmatched: 7. The CDR3 DNA is TGTGCCAGCAGTCCAGAGACTAGCGGGCGGCAGTACTTC. Its translation is CASSPETSGRQYF.